This record looks at one TCR beta chain sequence and its context. This receptor's antigen is unknown. The sample holds no much larger clone one base away, and base qualities are not on file. There are 14 amino acids in the CDR3, from cysteine to phenylalanine inclusive. CDR3 DNA is the only sequence kept; it has 42 bases, read in frame from the first base. Taken from the germline V gene, the CDR1 and CDR2 loops are SGHRS and YFSETQ. Germline trimming amounts to 4 bases on V and 7 bases on J, with 7 as the count of junction bases outside the gene matches. This specimen comes from a study of cytomegalovirus exposure and HLA in healthy donors (dated by TCRdb to 2016 to 2017). The study in broad terms: According to a later analysis, one platform produced both the 120 validation repertoires and the 670 or so repertoires of the first cohort. Besides the first cohort of roughly 640 subjects, a separate validation cohort made up of 120 different subjects was used. The study aimed to test whether signatures of past pathogen exposure could be identified by cataloging public T cell receptors. The study combined high-throughput TCR immunosequencing, statistical association of individual TCRs with disease status, and machine learning to predict cytomegalovirus infection status.

The library came from the immunoSEQ multiplex PCR assay. The published analysis was carried out like this. A statistical classification framework was developed to diagnose cytomegalovirus status using the catalog of TCR beta chain sequences. TCRdb mirrors the immuneACCESS table, restricted to in-frame sequences. Some clones are absent from its copies; in checked studies, under half trace to an unresolved V gene, and the reason for the others is unknown. V and J calls plus clone size are reproduced from that table; the DNA served to infer D and trimming. The sample includes 110,000 to 150,000 clones, with approximately 90% observed a single time. The biggest ten clones account for about 0.7% of the sample. The donors belonged to the validation cohort of approximately 130 subjects, which was separate from the approximately 660-subject first cohort. Results the study describes overall, beyond this receptor: Most TCR sequences were observed very rarely across donors, whereas some public TCRs were present in many individuals. The validation cohort had no HLA typing available for a later analysis, so co-occurrence within that cohort was assessed over all 120 or so repertoires. Of the cluster scores, around 95% were above 0 in a later analysis, which found that TCRs clustered in the first cohort also tended to co-occur in the approximately 120 validation repertoires. The classifier was reported to diagnose cytomegalovirus status with high specificity and sensitivity in both the original and validation cohorts. In vitro tests confirmed that a few of the cytomegalovirus-associated TCR beta chains recognize cytomegalovirus antigens. The authors suggested that the approach could potentially be extended to other disease states and immunological phenotypes. The study gave a list of more than 150 TCR beta chains associated with cytomegalovirus.

This receptor was obtained from a man younger than 30 in good health and CMV-seronegative. In this chain, TRBV5-1 is recombined with TRBJ2-1; 8 bases in between match TRBD2. Sequencing input: PBMCs. The CDR3 has the sequence CASSPGGPGNEQFF. The bases are TGCGCCAGCAGCCCGGGGGGGCCCGGGAATGAGCAGTTCTTC.